This paragraph covers one TCR beta chain sequence. The antigen remains undetermined. Focal radiation plus CTLA-4 blockade with ipilimumab was administered to patients who had chemo-refractory metastatic non-small-cell lung cancer. The data were taken from a study of radiotherapy plus CTLA-4 blockade in lung cancer. Across the whole study: Disease control was seen in around 31% of patients, objective responses in approximately 20%.

Study-level findings and limits: After treatment with radiotherapy plus ipilimumab, TCR clones that came from the tumor expanded in blood.

The CDR3 is made up of 12 amino acids. Germline V CDR1 and CDR2: GTSNPN, SVGIG (reference sequence). V shed 7 bases, J shed 7 bases, and the junction held 9 bases outside the gene matches. Profiling relied on immunoSEQ multiplex PCR, and the TCRdb table lists in-frame clones only, not all of them. The sample lists some 94,000 clones, 80% to 85% occurring once. Sequenced material: peripheral blood, taken from a patient treated with radiotherapy plus ipilimumab. The chain combines TRBV30 with TRBJ1-2; TRBD1 matches at 7 bases. The clonotype was recovered from a human donor with non-small cell lung cancer that progressed on radiotherapy plus ipilimumab. The DNA of the CDR3 is TGTGCCTTAATGAGGGGGCAAGGTGGCTACACCTTC. Translation: CALMRGQGGYTF.